The 14 T cell receptor beta chains given below trace back to one sample, sequenced in a study of blood T cell repertoires in COVID-19. Assay used: immunoSEQ multiplex PCR; TCRdb lists only in-frame clones, some missing. This sample yields nearly 200,000 clones, of which approximately 82% are seen a single time; 6.9% belongs to the top ten. Sequencing used peripheral blood. All receptors come from a human donor with acute or convalescent COVID-19. The donor label of this sample is uncertain.

This clone was picked up a small number of times. J is TRBJ2-7 and V is TRBV19, with a weak D call TRBD2 (6 bases). V lost 0 bases to trimming and J lost 6 bases, with 12 bases between them. CDR1 and CDR2 from the germline V gene are LNHDA and SQIVND (reference sequence). The CDR3 is 14 residues long. CDR3 region: CASSIDLRRGEQYF. For the CDR3, the DNA is TGTGCCAGTAGTATAGATCTTCGGAGGGGCGAGCAGTACTTC.

This chain links TRBV21-1 with TRBJ2-7; the D call of TRBD1 is as the table states it, not checked on the DNA. TRBV21-1 is an annotated pseudogene. This CDR3 is 14 amino acids long. The CDR3 loop reads CASSKGTGAWQQYF. For the CDR3, the DNA is TGTGCCAGCAGCAAGGGGACAGGGGCCTGGCAGCAGTACTTC.

The chain has TRBV19 and TRBJ2-5; 11 bases fit TRBD1. This CDR3 has 15 amino acids. From germline, CDR1 is LNHDA and CDR2 SQIVND (reference sequence). The junction had 2 bases not matched to a gene; V was cut back by 4 bases and J by 1 base. The CDR3 nucleotides are TGTGCCAGTAGTAGGACAGGGGGCTTCCAAGAGACCCAGTACTTC. Its protein is CASSRTGGFQETQYF.

In this sample, this clone turned up once. V is TRBV7-9 and J is TRBJ1-3; 8 nucleotides match TRBD1. V lost 5 bases to trimming and J lost 0 bases; unmatched junction nucleotides: 6. Germline values: CDR1 SEHNR, CDR2 FQNEAQ (reference sequence). This CDR3 region has 16 residues. CDR3 region: CASSPRDRHSGNTIYF. CDR3 nucleotide sequence: TGTGCCAGCAGCCCTAGGGACAGGCACTCTGGAAACACCATATATTTT.

The gene calls are TRBV19 and TRBJ2-7; TRBD1 aligns across 7 bases. The CDR3 has 15 amino acids. V trimming: 1 base; J trimming: 4 bases; junction bases outside the gene matches: 7. Germline lookup yields CDR1 LNHDA and CDR2 SQIVND (reference sequence). CDR3: CASSIAGTVLYEQYF. The DNA for the CDR3 is TGTGCCAGTAGTATAGCAGGGACAGTCCTATACGAGCAGTACTTC.

This clone came up a few times. DNA for the CDR3: TGTGCCAGCAACCTTGGACAGGCTAATCAGCCCCAGCATTTT. It specifies CASNLGQANQPQHF. The V and J genes are TRBV28 and TRBJ1-5, with TRBD1 identical over 7 bases. Per germline, CDR1 MDHEN and CDR2 SYDVKM. The CDR3 has 14 residues. Unmatched junction bases numbered 7, after V lost 7 bases and J lost 4 bases.

V is TRBV14 and J is TRBJ2-1, with 8 bases identical to TRBD2. After removal of 4 bases from V and 1 base from J, the junction contained 3 bases not matched to a gene. CDR3 size: 15 residues. CDR1 SGHDN and CDR2 FVKESK come from the germline V gene. CDR3 sequence (DNA): TGTGCCAGCAGCCGGCTAGCGGGTTCCTACAATGAGCAGTTCTTC. It yields the protein CASSRLAGSYNEQFF.

The J gene is TRBJ2-1, the V gene TRBV19, with D perhaps matching TRBD1 (5 bases). Trimming took off 0 bases at V and 0 bases at J, with 15 bases between the two ends. The germline V gene encodes CDR1 LNHDA and CDR2 SQIVND (reference sequence). The CDR3 length is 18 residues. This chain's CDR3 is CASSIDPIGVGSYNEQFF. The CDR3 coding sequence is TGTGCCAGTAGTATAGATCCTATAGGGGTGGGCTCCTACAATGAGCAGTTCTTC.

This chain links TRBV7-9 with TRBJ1-2, with a weak D call TRBD1 (6 bases). Germline CDR1 and CDR2: SEHNR and FQNEAQ (reference sequence). There are 14 residues in the CDR3. V dropped 1 base and J dropped 3 bases, with 9 bases sitting between them. The CDR3 bases are TGTGCCAGCAGCTTAGGTAGACAGGACTATGGCTACACCTTC. Translating gives CASSLGRQDYGYTF.

This clone was observed many times. The genes are TRBV28 and TRBJ1-2; D not resolved. Germline V lookup: CDR1 MDHEN, CDR2 SYDVKM. V lost 2 bases and J lost 8, with 15 bases in between. The CDR3 length is 14 residues. This CDR3 reads CASSLTTESKGYTF. The CDR3 DNA sequence: TGTGCCAGCAGTTTAACCACAGAAAGTAAGGGCTACACCTTC.

This clone showed up just once. The CDR3 protein is CASSLTPFYGYTF. Written as DNA, the CDR3 is TGTGCCAGCAGTCTAACCCCTTTCTATGGCTACACCTTC. The rearrangement links TRBV27 to TRBJ1-2; D gene uncertain. Germline V gives CDR1 MNHEY, CDR2 SMNVEV (reference sequence). This CDR3 spans 13 amino acids. V was cut by 5 bases and J by 4 bases, with 11 bases left in between.

The rearrangement links TRBV4-2 to TRBJ2-2; TRBD2 aligns across 7 bases. Germline CDR1 LGHNA, CDR2 YNFKEQ. Trimming cost V 0 bases and J 1 base; bases outside gene matches: 5. The CDR3 covers 17 residues. CDR3 nucleotide sequence: TGTGCCAGCAGCCAAGATCCAAGCGGGATGAACACCGGGGAGCTGTTTTTT. Its protein is CASSQDPSGMNTGELFF.

Here the CDR3 reads CSAGLGNQPQHF. CDR3 bases: TGCAGCGCAGGACTCGGCAATCAGCCCCAGCATTTT. This rearrangement joins TRBV29-1 to TRBJ1-5; D unresolved. CDR3 length: 12 amino acids. CDR1 and CDR2 (germline): SQVTM, ANQGSEA. V gave up 7 bases and J gave up 2 bases, with 9 bases separating them.

The rearrangement joins TRBV5-4 to TRBJ1-1; 8 nucleotides align to TRBD1. The V segment lost 4 bases and the J segment 1 base; nucleotides outside the gene matches: 9. The CDR3 has 16 amino acids. Germline CDR1 reads SGHNT; CDR2 reads YYREEE (reference sequence). The CDR3 region is CASSPLQGVGNTEAFF. DNA of the CDR3: TGTGCCAGCAGCCCCCTACAGGGGGTGGGGAACACTGAAGCTTTCTTT.